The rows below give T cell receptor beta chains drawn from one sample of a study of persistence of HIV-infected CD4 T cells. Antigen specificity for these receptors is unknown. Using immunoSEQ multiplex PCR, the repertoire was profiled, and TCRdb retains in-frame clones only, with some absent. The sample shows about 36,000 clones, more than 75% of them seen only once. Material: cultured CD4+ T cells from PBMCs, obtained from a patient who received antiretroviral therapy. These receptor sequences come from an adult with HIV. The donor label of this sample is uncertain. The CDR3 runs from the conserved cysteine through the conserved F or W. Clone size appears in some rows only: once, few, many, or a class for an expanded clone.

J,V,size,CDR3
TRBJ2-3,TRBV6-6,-,CASSPRGEGTQYF
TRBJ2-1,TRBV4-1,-,CASSLNRDMQYEQFF
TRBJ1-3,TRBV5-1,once,CASSSGQGGNTIYF
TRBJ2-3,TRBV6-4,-,CASSDGTRSDTQYF
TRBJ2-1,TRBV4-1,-,CASSQDRLAGGNEQFF
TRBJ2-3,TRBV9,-,CASSPGGEDTQYF
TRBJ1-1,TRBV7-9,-,CASSLGQGVIAFF
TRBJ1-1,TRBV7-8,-,CASSLWTENTEAFF
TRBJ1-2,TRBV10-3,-,CAISPQNYGYTF
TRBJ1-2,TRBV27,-,CASSFSTGPNYGYTF
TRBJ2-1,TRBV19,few,CASSRTSGSNEQFF
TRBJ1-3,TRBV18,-,CASSLGTGTGGPFSGNTIYF
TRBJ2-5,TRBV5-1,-,CASSLEGGEGETQYF
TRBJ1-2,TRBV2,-,CASSGDGGGYTF
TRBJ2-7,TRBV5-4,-,CASSRDNGDSSF
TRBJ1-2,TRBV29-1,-,CSVEGAQVDYGYTF
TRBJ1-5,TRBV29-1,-,CSVMTGGGQPQHF
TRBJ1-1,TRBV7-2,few,CASSKQENTEAFF
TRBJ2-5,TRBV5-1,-,CASIEMSGRETQYF
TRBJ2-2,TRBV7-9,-,CASSMDTNTGELFF
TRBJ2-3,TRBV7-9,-,CASSGISATDTQYF
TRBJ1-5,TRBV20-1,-,CSASKKRDKRLYSNQPQHF
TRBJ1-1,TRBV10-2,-,CAINSGGTTEAFF
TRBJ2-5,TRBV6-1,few,CASSEVKSGTGYSQETQYF
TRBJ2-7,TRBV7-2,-,CASKRGGAYEQYF
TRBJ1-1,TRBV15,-,CATSRDWPPSAFF
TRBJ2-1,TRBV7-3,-,CASSLNSNNEQFF
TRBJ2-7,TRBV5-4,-,CASSLTGGYEQYF
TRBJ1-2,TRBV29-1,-,CSVGGQGSGYTF
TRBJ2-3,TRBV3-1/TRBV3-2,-,CASSLRQTGTDTQYF
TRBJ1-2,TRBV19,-,CASSIAGLYGYTF
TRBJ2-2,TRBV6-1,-,CASSVSGTGWTGELFF
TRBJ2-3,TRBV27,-,CASSLLAGGGSDTQYF
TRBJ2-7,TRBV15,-,CATSRESTRGEQYF
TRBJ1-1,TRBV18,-,CASSPGQGARTEAFF
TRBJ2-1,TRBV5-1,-,CASSLGQGVNEQFF
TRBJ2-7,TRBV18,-,CASSPQGSGTGEQYF
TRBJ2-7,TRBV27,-,CASSFTAKGPYEQYF
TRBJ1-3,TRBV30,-,CAWNRPISGNTIYF
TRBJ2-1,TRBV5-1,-,CASSLDSGAWNEQFF
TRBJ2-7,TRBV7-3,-,CASSTRQGLEQYF